The clone carrying this T cell receptor (beta chain) was counted only a few times. CDR1 and CDR2 from the germline V gene are SQVTM and ANQGSEA. V gave up 0 bases and J gave up 0 bases, with 9 bases separating them. CDR3 length equals 15 residues. MiXCR was run by TCRdb on the 5' RACE reads, yielding one entry per CDR3 protein. The sample includes about 360,000 distinct CDR3 sequences, over 5% of them seen just once. The record originates from a study of T cells after yellow fever vaccination. The V and J genes are TRBV29-1 and TRBJ2-1; D not certain. The sample here was PBMCs, taken 5 days after the yellow fever booster vaccination. The TCR sequence derives from a man aged 30 to 45 who received the YFV17D yellow fever vaccine. The DNA of the CDR3 is TGCAGCGTTGAAGATGCCCGGAGCTCCTACAATGAGCAGTTCTTC. Translation: CSVEDARSSYNEQFF.